Given below is one T cell receptor (beta chain) in context. The sample comes from a study of blood T cell repertoires in COVID-19. Study-level background: Donors in the United States, Italy and Spain gave samples during acute or convalescent COVID-19. Sample material is recorded as cDNA or gDNA derived from T cells, B-cell-depleted T cells, or PBMCs.

Study processing details: The assay estimated nucleated cells by amplifying reference gene primers. Sequenced by immunoSEQ multiplex PCR; TCRdb stores in-frame clones only, minus some. The DNA gave D and trimming, while V, J and clone size come from that table. The sample has 85,000 to 120,000 clones; around 87% are singletons. The V segment lost 2 bases and the J segment 4 bases; nucleotides outside the gene matches: 10. The length of the CDR3 is 16 residues. The germline V gene encodes CDR1 SGHDT and CDR2 YYEEEE. This receptor was obtained from a man aged 45-60 years with active or convalescent COVID-19. The V gene is TRBV5-6, the J gene TRBJ1-1; 8 nucleotides line up with TRBD1. Source material: peripheral blood. This chain's CDR3 is CASSFDPGGRGTEAFF. The CDR3 nucleotides are TGTGCCAGCAGCTTCGACCCAGGGGGCCGTGGCACTGAAGCTTTCTTT.